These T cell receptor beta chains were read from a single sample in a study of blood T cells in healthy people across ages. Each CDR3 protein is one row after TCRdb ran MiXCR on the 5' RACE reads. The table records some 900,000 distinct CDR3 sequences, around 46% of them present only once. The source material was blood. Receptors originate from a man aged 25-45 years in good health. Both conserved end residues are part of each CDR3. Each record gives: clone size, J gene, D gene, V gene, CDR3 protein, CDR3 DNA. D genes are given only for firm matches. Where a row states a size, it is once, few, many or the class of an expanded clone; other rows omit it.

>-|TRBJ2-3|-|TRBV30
CAWSPGGLGGATDTQYF
TGTGCCTGGAGCCCCGGGGGGCTGGGAGGGGCTACAGATACGCAGTATTTT
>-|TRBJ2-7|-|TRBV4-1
CASRYGGQGGEQYF
TGCGCCAGCCGCTATGGGGGACAAGGTGGCGAGCAGTACTTC
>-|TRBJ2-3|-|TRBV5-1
CASSLPQGRTDAQYF
TGCGCCAGCAGCTTGCCGCAGGGGCGCACAGATGCGCAGTATTTT
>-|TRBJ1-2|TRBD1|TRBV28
CASSFGTGDVHSYTF
TGTGCCAGCAGTTTCGGGACAGGGGATGTTCATAGCTACACCTTC
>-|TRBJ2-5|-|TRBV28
CASSFRGATGETQYF
TGTGCCAGCAGTTTTAGAGGGGCGACCGGGGAGACCCAGTACTTC
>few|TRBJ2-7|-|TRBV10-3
CAISERDFSGEQYF
TGTGCCATCAGTGAGAGGGACTTTTCCGGCGAGCAGTACTTC
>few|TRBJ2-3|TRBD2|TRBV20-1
CSALASGDTQYF
TGCAGTGCCCTGGCTAGCGGAGATACGCAGTATTTT
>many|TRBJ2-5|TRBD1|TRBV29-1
CSVVRTGQETQYF
TGCAGCGTTGTAAGGACAGGACAAGAGACCCAGTACTTC
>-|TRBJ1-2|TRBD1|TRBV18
CASSSGQINYGYTF
TGTGCCAGCTCTTCGGGACAGATCAACTATGGCTACACCTTC
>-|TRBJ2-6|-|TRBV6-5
CAIKESSGANVLTF
TGTGCCATTAAAGAGAGCTCTGGGGCCAACGTCCTGACTTTC
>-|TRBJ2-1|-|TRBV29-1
CSVESGYNEQFF
TGCAGCGTTGAATCCGGATACAATGAGCAGTTCTTC
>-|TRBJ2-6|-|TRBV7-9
CASSQNRGLAGANVLTF
TGTGCCAGCAGCCAAAATCGGGGCCTCGCGGGGGCCAACGTCCTGACTTTC
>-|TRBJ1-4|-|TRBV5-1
CASSPTKGRKEKLFF
TGCGCCAGCAGCCCGACGAAAGGGAGGAAGGAAAAACTGTTTTTT
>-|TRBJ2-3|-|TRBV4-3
CASSQGGGRDTQYF
TGCGCCAGCAGCCAGGGGGGCGGTAGAGATACGCAGTATTTT
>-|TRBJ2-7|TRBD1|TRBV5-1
CASSLAGQGTHEQYF
TGCGCCAGCAGCTTGGCAGGACAGGGAACCCACGAGCAGTACTTC
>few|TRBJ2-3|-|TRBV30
CAWSTGGLADTQYF
TGTGCCTGGAGCACCGGGGGCTTGGCAGATACGCAGTATTTT
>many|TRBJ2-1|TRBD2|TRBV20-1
CSARDAGGINEQFF
TGCAGTGCTAGAGATGCGGGGGGAATCAATGAGCAGTTCTTC
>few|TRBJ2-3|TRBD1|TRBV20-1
CSAGGQGFRDTQYF
TGCAGTGCTGGGGGACAGGGATTTCGAGATACGCAGTATTTT
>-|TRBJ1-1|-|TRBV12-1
CASSSRQNKRPEAFF
TGTGCCAGCAGCTCGCGACAGAATAAAAGGCCTGAAGCTTTCTTT
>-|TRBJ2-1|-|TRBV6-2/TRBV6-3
CASSFTRDEQFF
TGTGCCAGCAGTTTCACTCGAGATGAGCAGTTCTTC
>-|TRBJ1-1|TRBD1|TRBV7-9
CASSVDRGQMNTEAFF
TGTGCCAGCAGCGTCGACAGGGGGCAAATGAACACTGAAGCTTTCTTT
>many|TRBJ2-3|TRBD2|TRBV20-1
CSATPTSGGLLDTQYF
TGCAGTGCTACCCCAACTAGCGGGGGGCTATTGGATACGCAGTATTTT
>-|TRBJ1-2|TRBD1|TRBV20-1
CSARKPGQGGTRGYTF
TGCAGTGCTAGAAAACCGGGACAGGGGGGTACACGAGGCTACACCTTC
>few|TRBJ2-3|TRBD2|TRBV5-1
CASSLAAGEGTDTQYF
TGCGCCAGCAGCTTGGCCGCGGGGGAGGGCACAGATACGCAGTATTTT
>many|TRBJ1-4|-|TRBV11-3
CASGINRYEKLFF
TGTGCCAGCGGCATAAACAGATATGAAAAACTGTTTTTT
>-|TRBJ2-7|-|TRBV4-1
CASSQGEPIYEQYF
TGCGCCAGCAGCCAGGGAGAGCCCATCTACGAGCAGTACTTC
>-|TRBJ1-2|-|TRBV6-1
CASSAQGYPSQILSGYTF
TGTGCCAGCAGTGCCCAGGGATACCCGAGCCAGATACTATCTGGCTACACCTTC
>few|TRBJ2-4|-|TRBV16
CASSPLYF
TGTGCCAGCAGCCCGCTGTACTTC
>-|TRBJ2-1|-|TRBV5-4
CASSLGGGLRFF
TGTGCCAGCAGCTTGGGGGGTGGGCTTCGGTTCTTC
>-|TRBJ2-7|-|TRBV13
CASSLEGTLAYEQYF
TGTGCCAGCAGCTTAGAGGGGACACTGGCCTACGAGCAGTACTTC
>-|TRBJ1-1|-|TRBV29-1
CSVSSQGLGAEAFF
TGCAGCGTTTCGTCTCAGGGGCTAGGCGCTGAAGCTTTCTTT
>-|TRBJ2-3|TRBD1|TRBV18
CASSGDRGTTDTQYF
TGTGCCAGCTCAGGGGACAGGGGAACCACAGATACGCAGTATTTT
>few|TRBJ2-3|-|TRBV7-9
CASSLFGGDTDTQYF
TGTGCCAGCAGCTTATTTGGCGGGGACACAGATACGCAGTATTTT
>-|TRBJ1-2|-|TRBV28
CASTGGVTNYGYTF
TGTGCCAGCACCGGGGGGGTAACTAACTATGGCTACACCTTC
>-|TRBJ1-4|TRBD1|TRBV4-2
CASSLAPGTGGHIGEKLFF
TGTGCCAGCAGCCTTGCCCCCGGGACAGGGGGCCATATTGGTGAAAAACTGTTTTTT
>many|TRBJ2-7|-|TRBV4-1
CASSQGHGRYEQYF
TGCGCCAGCAGCCAGGGACACGGCCGATACGAGCAGTACTTC
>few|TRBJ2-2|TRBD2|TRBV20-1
CSAREASGGSNTGELFF
TGCAGTGCTAGAGAAGCTAGCGGGGGGTCGAACACCGGGGAGCTGTTTTTT
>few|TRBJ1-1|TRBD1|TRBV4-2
CASSQDPRGSTEAFF
TGTGCCAGCAGCCAAGACCCCAGGGGGAGCACTGAAGCTTTCTTT
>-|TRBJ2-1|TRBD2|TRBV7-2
CASSPGAGGYNEQFF
TGTGCCAGCAGCCCTGGGGCGGGGGGTTACAATGAGCAGTTCTTC
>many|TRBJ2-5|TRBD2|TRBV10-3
CAISEGTSKETQYF
TGTGCCATCAGTGAAGGGACTAGTAAAGAGACCCAGTACTTC
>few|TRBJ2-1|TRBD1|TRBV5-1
CASSPQGSRGRFNEQFF
TGCGCCAGCAGCCCCCAGGGGAGTAGGGGGCGTTTTAATGAGCAGTTTTTC
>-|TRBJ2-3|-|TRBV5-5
CASSLAARNLPDTQYF
TGTGCCAGCAGCTTGGCCGCTAGGAACCTCCCAGATACGCAGTATTTT
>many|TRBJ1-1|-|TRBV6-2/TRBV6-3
CASSSHRNPGDTEAFF
TGTGCCAGCAGTTCGCACAGGAATCCGGGGGACACTGAAGCTTTCTTT
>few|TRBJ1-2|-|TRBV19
CASSMEHSTGTLYGYTF
TGTGCCAGTAGTATGGAACATAGCACCGGGACACTTTATGGCTACACCTTC
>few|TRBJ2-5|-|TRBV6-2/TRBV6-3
CASSYQRETQYF
TGTGCCAGCAGCTACCAGCGAGAGACCCAGTACTTC
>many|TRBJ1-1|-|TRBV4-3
CASSQSQGRSTEAFF
TGCGCCAGCAGCCAAAGTCAGGGGCGGTCCACTGAAGCTTTCTTT
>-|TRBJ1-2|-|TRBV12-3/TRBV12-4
CASSLLSVGIGYTF
TGTGCCAGCAGTTTACTCAGCGTGGGGATTGGCTACACCTTC
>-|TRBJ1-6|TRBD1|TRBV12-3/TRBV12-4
CASRPTGGHNSPLHF
TGTGCCAGCAGGCCGACAGGGGGCCATAATTCACCCCTCCACTTT
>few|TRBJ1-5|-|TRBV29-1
CSAGEGNQPQHF
TGCAGCGCTGGGGAGGGCAATCAGCCCCAGCATTTT
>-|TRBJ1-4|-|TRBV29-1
CSVDSGSSATNEKLFF
TGCAGCGTTGATTCTGGCTCCTCCGCAACTAATGAAAAACTGTTTTTT
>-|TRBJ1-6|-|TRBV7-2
CASSFQGIDLPLHF
TGTGCCAGCAGCTTTCAGGGTATTGATTTACCCCTCCACTTT
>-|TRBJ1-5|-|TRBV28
CASSFRQTAGPQHF
TGTGCCAGCAGTTTTAGGCAGACCGCCGGGCCCCAGCATTTT
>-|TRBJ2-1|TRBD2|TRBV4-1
CASSQDPGGAYNEQFF
TGCGCCAGCAGCCAAGACCCCGGGGGGGCCTACAATGAGCAGTTCTTC
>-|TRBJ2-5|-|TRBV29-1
CSVDLQTQETQYF
TGCAGCGTTGACCTACAGACCCAAGAGACCCAGTACTTC